The present entry profiles one T cell receptor (beta chain) with its context. Antigen: not known. The data were taken from a study of T-cell memory formation after mild COVID-19. Study-wide background: TCR clustering was largely donor specific.

TCRdb redid the calling of the 5' RACE reads with MiXCR, one entry per CDR3 protein. The table has 210,000 or so distinct CDR3 sequences, 8% to 11% seen once. Findings and limits, study-wide: Mainly in CM and EM were contracting CD4+ clones; CD8+ were in EMRA. CD4/CD8 balance held among clones contracting day 15 to 85, and later expanders leaned CD4+.

This CDR3 comprises 13 residues. Germline loops: CDR1 MDHEN, CDR2 SYDVKM. Trimming cost V 2 bases and J 3 bases, with 7 bases left between them. The clonotype originates from a young man who had mild COVID-19 (a few samples of this study predate the infection). Cell type and time point are not known. Source material: PBMCs or a T cell subset sorted from them (not recorded which). J is TRBJ1-1 and V is TRBV28; D perhaps matches TRBD1 (6 bases). Here the CDR3 reads CASSLQGHTEAFF. The CDR3 bases are TGTGCCAGCAGTTTACAGGGGCACACTGAAGCTTTCTTT.